The sequence of this T cell receptor beta chain was determined in a study of blood T cells in healthy people across ages. Overall study results and limits: Naive CD4+ cells and diversity were both higher in long-lived donors than in aged donors.

The junction had 4 bases not matched to a gene; V was cut back by 5 bases and J by 7 bases. The CDR3 has 12 residues. Looked up from germline, CDR1 is SGHTA and CDR2 is FQGNSA. Comment on this clonotype: The target antigen is unknown.

Healthy individuals of Caucasian origin from Russia, aged about 6 to 95, served as donors. Together with a sample-barcoded 5' primer, a J-beta primer mix was included in a second PCR lasting about 7 to 12 cycles. The authors tagged each cDNA molecule using a template-switch adaptor with 12 random nucleotides. TCRdb re-called the 5' RACE reads with MiXCR, one entry per CDR3 protein. In the table there are roughly 900,000 distinct CDR3 sequences, 25% to 30% of which are singletons. The receptor's source is a woman of 80 years or more in good health. The V call is TRBV7-2, the J call TRBJ1-1, with 7 bases matching TRBD1. Specimen: blood. CDR3 nucleotide sequence: TGTGCCAGCAGCAAGGACAGGTATGAAGCTTTCTTT. Protein product: CASSKDRYEAFF.